What follows are 10 T cell receptor beta chains derived from one specimen sequenced in a study of siplizumab effects on memory and regulatory T cells. Here immunoSEQ multiplex PCR was the method, and the copy in TCRdb shows in-frame clones only, minus some. The sample holds around 83,000 clones, over 80% seen once. What was sequenced was CD4+ T cells sorted from blood. The origin of the receptors is a human donor in good health.

The J gene is TRBJ2-1, the V gene TRBV7-3; no firm D call. Deletions cut 2 bases from V and 9 bases from J, with 8 bases between. Per the germline V gene, CDR1 is SGHTA and CDR2 is FQGTGA. This CDR3 spans 12 amino acids. The DNA for the CDR3 is TGTGCCAGCAGCTTATTAGGTGGTGAGCAGTTCTTC. Amino acid sequence: CASSLLGGEQFF. The full variable domain, its missing parts supplied by reference TRBV7-3 and TRBJ2-1, is GAGVSQTPSNKVTEKGKYVELRCDPISGHTALYWYRQSLGQGPEFLIYFQGTGAADDSGLPNDRFFAVRPEGSVSTLKIQRTERGDSAVYLCASSLLGGEQFFGPGTRLTVL.

The V call is TRBV7-2, the J call TRBJ2-3; TRBD2 is a possible D gene (6 bases). V shed 5 bases and J shed 2 bases, with 20 bases lying between them. Per the germline V gene, CDR1 is SGHTA and CDR2 is FQGNSA. The CDR3 has 17 amino acids. CDR3 in amino acids: CASSPAYRTGDTDTQYF. CDR3 DNA sequence: TGTGCCAGCAGCCCCGCATACCGTACGGGAGACACAGATACGCAGTATTTT.

The chain couples TRBV9 to TRBJ1-4; D is ambiguous. CDR1 SGDLS and CDR2 YYNGEE come from the germline V gene. The CDR3 runs 15 residues. V was pared by 0 bases and J by 0 bases, with 6 bases between. CDR3 region: CASSVVGATNEKLFF. The CDR3 DNA reads as TGTGCCAGCAGCGTAGTCGGTGCAACTAATGAAAAACTGTTTTTT.

The J gene is TRBJ2-3, the V gene TRBV30, with 7 bases lining up with TRBD2. Germline V gene data show CDR1 as GTSNPN and CDR2 as SVGIG (reference sequence). Losses at the gene ends were 0 bases for V and 2 bases for J; bases not matched to a gene: 8. The CDR3 has 16 residues. In DNA, the CDR3 is TGTGCCTGGAGTGTAGGTGCTAGCGGACACACAGATACGCAGTATTTT. Its translation is CAWSVGASGHTDTQYF.

For the CDR3, the DNA is TGTGCCAGCAGCTCACGGCTCTCGGACGCTCATTCACCCCTCCACTTT. This sequence encodes CASSSRLSDAHSPLHF. V and J are TRBV5-4 and TRBJ1-6; D gene ambiguous. The germline V gene has CDR1 SGHNT and CDR2 YYREEE (reference sequence). V was cut by 3 bases and J by 8 bases, with 18 bases left in between. This CDR3 region has 16 residues.

The chain combines TRBV4-2 with TRBJ2-1; a weak D match, TRBD1 (7 bases). V was cut by 4 bases and J by 4 bases, with 14 bases left in between. The CDR3 consists of 15 residues. The germline gives CDR1 LGHNA, CDR2 YNFKEQ. In DNA, the CDR3 is TGTGCCAGCAGCCGCGGGACAGAAAGTTACAATGAGCAGTTCTTC. Translating gives CASSRGTESYNEQFF.

The chain is built from TRBV9 and TRBJ2-5; a weak D match, TRBD1 (5 bases). V shed 3 bases and J shed 1 base, with 10 bases lying between them. Germline lookup yields CDR1 SGDLS and CDR2 YYNGEE. The CDR3 sequence is 14 residues long. CDR3 residues: CASSASGFQETQYF. In DNA form, the CDR3 reads TGTGCCAGCAGCGCATCAGGGTTCCAAGAGACCCAGTACTTC.

This chain connects TRBV5-1 to TRBJ1-1; D perhaps matches TRBD1 (5 bases). Germline V CDR1 and CDR2: SGHRS, YFSETQ. The V end lost 0 bases, the J end lost 3 bases, and 9 bases lay between the germline ends. The CDR3 extends over 14 amino acids. In nucleotides, the CDR3 is TGCGCCAGCAGCTTGGGGCAGGGTTACACTGAAGCTTTCTTT. Its protein product is CASSLGQGYTEAFF.

This chain links TRBV5-1 with TRBJ2-7; D is uncertain. CDR3 length equals 11 residues. Germline V gives CDR1 SGHRS, CDR2 YFSETQ. The germline V and J ends were trimmed by 0 bases and 6 bases, with 4 bases remaining between them. CDR3 protein: CASSLDSEQYF. The CDR3 bases are TGCGCCAGCAGCTTGGATTCCGAGCAGTACTTC. The whole variable domain, filled in from reference TRBV5-1 and TRBJ2-7, reads KAGVTQTPRYLIKTRGQQVTLSCSPISGHRSVSWYQQTPGQGLQFLFEYFSETQRNKGNFPGRFSGRQFSNSRSEMNVSTLELGDSALYLCASSLDSEQYFGPGTRLTVT.

The chain links TRBV2 to TRBJ2-1; perhaps TRBD1 as D (6 bases). This CDR3 comprises 15 residues. Trimming stripped 7 bases from V and 7 bases from J, with 20 bases between. The V gene's germline CDR1 is SNHLY and CDR2 FYNNEI. This CDR3 reads CASTAGDTVVNEQFF. The DNA for the CDR3 is TGTGCCAGCACCGCAGGGGACACCGTAGTTAATGAGCAGTTCTTC.